Below, 20 T cell receptor beta chains from the same sample are listed, as sequenced in a study of post-analysis software for immune sequencing data. Findings and caveats of the study: Comparison of patients with controls showed 4 to 6 TRBV segments more frequent in patients, TRBV5-6, TRBV5-1 and TRBV20-1 among them.

Unique molecular identifiers had been added to the TCR beta cDNA libraries. TCRdb processed the PCR reads anew with MiXCR; each CDR3 protein has one entry. The data contain roughly 570,000 distinct CDR3 sequences, about a third of them seen just once; the ten biggest clones take up approximately 6%. The antigens of these receptors remain unknown. Sample: blood. Receptors originate from a girl aged 2 to 17 with multiple sclerosis.

The V and J genes are TRBV7-9 and TRBJ2-3; D is undetermined. CDR1 is SEHNR and CDR2 is FQNEAQ in the germline V gene (reference sequence). The CDR3 has 13 amino acids. V gave up 4 bases and J gave up 10 bases, with 15 bases separating them. The DNA of the CDR3 is TGTGCCAGCAGCTCGACCTCTTCTGTTTCGCAGTATTTT. This sequence encodes CASSSTSSVSQYF.

The gene calls are TRBV2 and TRBJ2-3; maybe TRBD2 (5 bases). Germline CDR1 SNHLY, CDR2 FYNNEI. The length of the CDR3 is 14 residues. Trimming took off 6 bases at V and 1 base at J, with 11 bases between the two ends. This CDR3 reads CASSPSTRTDTQYF. CDR3 bases: TGTGCCAGCAGCCCTAGCACCCGCACAGATACGCAGTATTTT.

V gene TRBV11-2 combines with J gene TRBJ2-5, with 7 bases that match TRBD2. Germline values: CDR1 SGHAT, CDR2 FQNNGV. The J segment lost 5 bases and the V segment lost 3 bases, leaving 9 bases of the junction unmatched. CDR3 length equals 15 residues. CDR3 DNA: TGTGCCAGCAGCTTCCCCCAGGGAGGGTTCGAGACCCAGTACTTC. The encoded protein is CASSFPQGGFETQYF.

This clonotype has more than one count but fewer than ten. J is TRBJ1-1 and V is TRBV6-5, with 8 bases that match TRBD1. The CDR3 sequence is 15 residues long. CDR1 is MNHEY and CDR2 is SVGAGI in the germline V gene. J gave up 4 bases and V 1 base, and 5 bases lay outside the gene matches. The CDR3 sequence is CASSYFRQGSTEAFF. In nucleotides, the CDR3 is TGTGCCAGCAGTTACTTCCGACAGGGGAGCACTGAAGCTTTCTTT.

The V and J genes are TRBV5-1 and TRBJ2-5; no clear D gene. The CDR3 extends over 13 amino acids. V was shortened by 0 bases and J by 9 bases, with 12 bases between the two germline ends. Germline lookup yields CDR1 SGHRS and CDR2 YFSETQ. The CDR3 DNA sequence: TGCGCCAGCAGCTTGGTACCCCCCGTGTCCCAGTACTTC. It translates to CASSLVPPVSQYF.

This clonotype was found a few times. This chain uses TRBV6-1 with TRBJ1-5; D may be TRBD1 (5 bases). CDR1 MNHNS and CDR2 SASEGT come from the germline V gene. Trimming removed 6 bases at V and 4 bases at J, with 22 bases between. The CDR3 covers 17 residues. DNA of the CDR3: TGTGCCAGCAGCCCCCGGCGGGGGGGGGTTGGAAATCAGCCCCAGCATTTT. It is translated as CASSPRRGGVGNQPQHF.

This clonotype came up a few times. Here the CDR3 DNA reads TGCGCCAGCAGCCCCGTCGGCGGCCCCCAAGAGACCCAGTACTTC. It translates to CASSPVGGPQETQYF. The chain links TRBV5-1 to TRBJ2-5, with D uncertain. V lost 4 bases to trimming and J lost 1 base, with 14 bases between them. The germline V gene encodes CDR1 SGHRS and CDR2 YFSETQ. The CDR3 is 15 residues long. Drawing the rest from reference TRBV5-1 and TRBJ2-5, the complete variable domain is KAGVTQTPRYLIKTRGQQVTLSCSPISGHRSVSWYQQTPGQGLQFLFEYFSETQRNKGNFPGRFSGRQFSNSRSEMNVSTLELGDSALYLCASSPVGGPQETQYFGPGTRLLVL.

This clonotype was observed a few times. This chain uses TRBV4-2 with TRBJ2-7, with a possible D match to TRBD2 (6 bases). V gave up 5 bases and J gave up 4 bases, with 24 bases separating them. The germline gives CDR1 LGHNA, CDR2 YNFKEQ. The CDR3 runs to 17 residues. The CDR3 nucleotides are TGTGCCAGCAGCGCCTTGTTGGGAGGACGGACTTCATACGAGCAGTACTTC. Translated: CASSALLGGRTSYEQYF.

The V and J genes are TRBV5-1 and TRBJ2-1; TRBD2 matches 9 bases. V was pared by 4 bases and J by 6 bases, with 11 bases of the junction left unmatched. This CDR3 is built from 16 residues. Germline V lookup: CDR1 SGHRS, CDR2 YFSETQ. CDR3 in DNA: TGCGCCAGCAGCATACCGAGCGGGGGGTACAGCAATGAGCAGTTCTTC. This codes for CASSIPSGGYSNEQFF.

This rearrangement joins TRBV20-1 to TRBJ2-3; no reliable D call. Germline V gene lookup returns CDR1 DFQATT and CDR2 SNEGSKA (reference sequence). V lost 1 base to trimming and J lost 0 bases, with 17 bases between them. The CDR3 covers 17 residues. This CDR3 reads CSARGAGIRPSTDTQYF. The CDR3 bases are TGCAGTGCTAGAGGGGCCGGCATCAGACCTAGCACAGATACGCAGTATTTT.

The chain carries TRBV2 and TRBJ2-5; D remains unclear. The DNA end is a closer match to TRBJ2-7, so the J assignment may be wrong. The CDR3 length is 15 residues. Germline-derived CDR1 and CDR2 are SNHLY and FYNNEI. The CDR3 DNA follows: TGTGCCAGCAGCCTAAGCGTGGGTATCCTAGGCGAGCAGTACTTC. Translation gives CASSLSVGILGEQYF.

This clonotype turned up a few times. This chain links TRBV29-1 with TRBJ2-5; possible D gene TRBD2, 7 bases. Germline CDR1 and CDR2: SQVTM and ANQGSEA. Deletions cut 7 bases from V and 1 base from J, with 16 bases between. The CDR3 has 14 amino acids. The CDR3 region is CSAVKGGAQETQYF. In DNA, the CDR3 is TGCAGCGCGGTGAAGGGGGGGGCCCAAGAGACCCAGTACTTC.

The chain employs TRBV20-1 and TRBJ1-1, with 9 bases fitting TRBD1. The CDR3 contains 17 residues. The J segment lost 0 bases and the V segment lost 7 bases, leaving 15 bases of the junction unmatched. CDR1 is DFQATT, CDR2 SNEGSKA, per germline (reference sequence). CDR3 region: CSVPGWTGVYLNTEAFF. CDR3 DNA sequence: TGCAGTGTCCCCGGGTGGACAGGGGTTTACCTGAACACTGAAGCTTTCTTT.

A single count supports this clonotype. This chain's CDR3 is CASSTFSGVQETQYF. Here the CDR3 DNA reads TGCGCCAGCAGTACTTTTAGCGGGGTCCAAGAGACCCAGTACTTC. This sequence joins TRBV5-1 and TRBJ2-5, with 8 positions matching TRBD2. CDR1 is SGHRS and CDR2 is YFSETQ in the germline V gene. The CDR3 loop spans 15 amino acids. The V and J ends lost 5 bases and 1 base, in that order; junction bases with no gene match: 7.

The chain is built from TRBV5-1 and TRBJ1-1; a possible D gene is TRBD1 (6 bases). The CDR3 consists of 14 residues. The V gene's germline CDR1 is SGHRS and CDR2 YFSETQ. With 4 bases removed from V and 1 base from J, the gap between germline ends came to 11 bases. The CDR3 loop is CASSMQQGNTEAFF. In DNA, the CDR3 is TGCGCCAGCAGCATGCAACAGGGGAACACTGAAGCTTTCTTT.

This sequence joins TRBV6-4 and TRBJ2-1; 8 nucleotides align to TRBD2. Germline V gives CDR1 MRHNA, CDR2 SNTAGT. The CDR3 consists of 17 residues. V trimming: 2 bases; J trimming: 5 bases; junction bases outside the gene matches: 11. CDR3 DNA: TGTGCCAGCAGTGACACCCCTGCGGGGGGTACCCACAATGAGCAGTTCTTC. Its translation: CASSDTPAGGTHNEQFF.

V and J are TRBV6-1 and TRBJ2-1; TRBD1 or TRBD2 may be the D gene (5 bases each). The CDR3 has 13 residues. Trimming removed 3 bases at V and 13 bases at J, with 16 bases between. Per germline, CDR1 MNHNS and CDR2 SASEGT. The CDR3 nucleotides read TGTGCCAGCAGTGAGGGGGTTGTGCGCAAACAGTTCTTC. Its translation: CASSEGVVRKQFF.

The V and J genes are TRBV4-1 and TRBJ2-5; no clear D gene. The DNA matches TRBJ2-7 better at its end, which makes the J call doubtful. Per the germline V gene, CDR1 is MGHRA and CDR2 is YSYEKL. The CDR3 sequence is 15 residues long. In DNA, the CDR3 is TGCGCCAGCAGCCAAGGAAGTCCTCGCTTATACGAGCAGTACTTC. Translation gives CASSQGSPRLYEQYF.

The chain links TRBV4-1 to TRBJ1-1; 7 bases match TRBD1. From germline, CDR1 is MGHRA and CDR2 YSYEKL. The CDR3 runs 14 residues. V was pared by 5 bases and J by 0 bases, with 3 bases of the junction left unmatched. Here the CDR3 DNA reads TGCGCCAGCAGCAGGGGGCAGGTGAACACTGAAGCTTTCTTT. The encoded protein is CASSRGQVNTEAFF.

This chain links TRBV9 with TRBJ1-5; unclear D gene. Germline CDR1 is SGDLS and CDR2 is YYNGEE. Between the trimmed V and J ends, which lost 9 bases and 2 bases, there was a span of 15 bases. The CDR3 consists of 14 residues. CDR3 residues: CANSLDGGNQPQHF. The CDR3 bases are TGTGCCAACAGTCTAGATGGGGGCAATCAGCCCCAGCATTTT. The full variable domain, in which reference TRBV9 and TRBJ1-5 provide the parts outside the CDR3, is DSGVTQTPKHLITATGQRVTLRCSPRSGDLSVYWYQQSLDQGLQFLIQYYNGEERAKGNILERFSAQQFPDLHSELNLSSLELGDSALYFCANSLDGGNQPQHFGDGTRLSIL.